A selection of T cell receptor beta chains follows, all from one sample in a study of T cells in Graves' hyperthyroidism and ophthalmopathy. TCRdb fed the multiplex PCR reads into MiXCR, producing one record per CDR3 protein. The sample includes fewer than 450,000 distinct CDR3 sequences, roughly 13% seen only once; the top ten take over 25%. Sequenced input: blood. The receptors were sampled from a man aged 45-65 years with Graves' ophthalmopathy. The CDR3 runs from the conserved cysteine through the conserved F or W. The D gene is left open where the match is weak. Only some rows state a clone size, as once, few, many or a class for expanded clones.

clone size	J gene	D gene	V gene	CDR3 DNA	CDR3 protein
-	TRBJ1-2	TRBD1	TRBV28	TGTGCCAGCAGTTTCTTACAGGGGGACTATGGCTACACCTTC	CASSFLQGDYGYTF
many	TRBJ2-3	-	TRBV11-2	TGTGCCAGCAGCCCAGGCAGGGTAAGGGGAACAGATACGCAGTATTTT	CASSPGRVRGTDTQYF
many	TRBJ2-1	-	TRBV7-3	TGTGCCAGCAGCCCGCCCGACCCTCCGAGCTCCTACAATGAGCAGTTCTTC	CASSPPDPPSSYNEQFF
-	TRBJ2-5	TRBD2	TRBV12-5	TGTGCTAGTGGTTCTACCCCGGGACTAGCGGGAGTAGAGACCCAGTACTTC	CASGSTPGLAGVETQYF
-	TRBJ2-5	TRBD1	TRBV10-2	TGCGCCAGCAGAACCGGGACAGGGGAACTCCCCCAGTACTTC	CASRTGTGELPQYF
-	TRBJ1-1	-	TRBV20-1	TGCAGTGCTAGAGGTTGGACTGAAGCTTTCTTT	CSARGWTEAFF
many	TRBJ1-5	-	TRBV18	TGTGCCAGCTCACCAAGTACGACAGTATCTGATCAGCCCCAGCATTTT	CASSPSTTVSDQPQHF
few	TRBJ2-1	TRBD2	TRBV11-3	TGTGCCAGCAGCGTAATGGCGGGACTAGAGTATGAGCAGTTCTTC	CASSVMAGLEYEQFF
-	TRBJ2-7	TRBD2	TRBV20-1	TGCAGTGCTATAGCTGCTAGCGGGAGCTACGAGCAGTACTTC	CSAIAASGSYEQYF
-	TRBJ2-3	-	TRBV27	TGTGCCAGCAGTTTTGGCGAAGGCACAGATACGCAGTATTTT	CASSFGEGTDTQYF
-	TRBJ1-5	-	TRBV19	TGTGCCAGTAGGGACCACGGGGGGTTAGGCAATCAGCCCCAGCATTTT	CASRDHGGLGNQPQHF
few	TRBJ2-3	TRBD1	TRBV27	TGTGCCAGCAGTTTGCGAGGGGGCGGAGAGGCCCCAGATACGCAGTATTTT	CASSLRGGGEAPDTQYF
-	TRBJ2-1	-	TRBV12-3/TRBV12-4	TGTGCCAGCAGCCCGACTACAGGGCCAACCAATGAGCAGTTCTTC	CASSPTTGPTNEQFF
-	TRBJ2-7	TRBD1	TRBV11-2	TGTGCCAGCAGCTCAAGGGACCGGGACAGGATCTCCTACGAGCAGTACTTC	CASSSRDRDRISYEQYF
few	TRBJ1-4	TRBD1	TRBV25-1	TGTGCCAGCAGTGAACGGACAGGCCCAACTAATGAAAAACTGTTTTTT	CASSERTGPTNEKLFF
many	TRBJ2-7	-	TRBV20-1	TGCAGTGCTAGTCCCGGGACTCTTAGGGCCGAGCAGTACTTC	CSASPGTLRAEQYF
many	TRBJ2-2	TRBD1	TRBV7-9	TGTGCCAGCAGGAGGGGACAGGGAACGAACACCGGGGAGCTGTTTTTT	CASRRGQGTNTGELFF
few	TRBJ2-1	-	TRBV6-5	TGTGCCAGCAGTTACCGAAGGGGCAGGGCCCACCAACACAATGAGCAGTTCTTC	CASSYRRGRAHQHNEQFF
few	TRBJ2-7	-	TRBV25-1	TGTGCCAGCAGTGACCCTCGAGGGGGTGGAACCGAGCAGTACTTC	CASSDPRGGGTEQYF
many	TRBJ2-7	-	TRBV29-1	TGCAGCGTTGGGGGGGGCGCATCCTACGAGCAGTACTTC	CSVGGGASYEQYF
few	TRBJ2-3	-	TRBV24-1	TGTGCCACCAGTGCCGCTAGGGGGGCTGGAGAAGATACGCAGTATTTT	CATSAARGAGEDTQYF
many	TRBJ2-3	-	TRBV27	TGTGCCAGCAGTGCAAGACGCACAGATACGCAGTATTTT	CASSARRTDTQYF
many	TRBJ2-1	TRBD1	TRBV9	TGTGCCAGCAGCCCCCACTACCCCCGGGACAGGGGGCCCTTATCCTACAATGAGCAGTTCTTC	CASSPHYPRDRGPLSYNEQFF
many	TRBJ1-1	-	TRBV6-1	TGTGCCAGCAGACAGCTCGGGAAGAACACTGAAGCTTTCTTT	CASRQLGKNTEAFF
-	TRBJ1-3	-	TRBV20-1	TGCAGTGCTGCTCCCGGGTCACGAGCTGGAAACACCATATATTTT	CSAAPGSRAGNTIYF
many	TRBJ2-5	-	TRBV29-1	TGCAGCGTTGAAGAGCAAGAGACCCAGTACTTC	CSVEEQETQYF
-	TRBJ2-7	-	TRBV4-1	TGCGTCAGCAGCCAAGGGGATCCCTACGAGCAGTACTTC	CVSSQGDPYEQYF
few	TRBJ2-6	TRBD1	TRBV5-1	TGCGCCAGCAGCGCTGGGGACAGGGCGATAAGAACTGGGGCCAACGTCCTGACTTTC	CASSAGDRAIRTGANVLTF
many	TRBJ2-7	-	TRBV20-1	TGCAGTGCTTTCTCGGGGGCTTCAACCTACGAGCAGTACTTC	CSAFSGASTYEQYF
few	TRBJ2-3	TRBD2	TRBV9	TGTGCCAGCAGCGACCAAGCGGGACCCAGCACAGATACGCAGTATTTT	CASSDQAGPSTDTQYF
few	TRBJ2-3	TRBD1	TRBV29-1	TGCAGCGTGCATACGGTTAATAGGGACAGTCCTAGCACAGATACGCAGTATTTT	CSVHTVNRDSPSTDTQYF
many	TRBJ2-7	TRBD2	TRBV6-1	TGTGCCAGCAGCGCGACTAGCGGTAATCCCTACGAGCAGTACTTC	CASSATSGNPYEQYF
few	TRBJ1-4	-	TRBV12-5	TGTGCTAGCGCAGGGGCAGGGGAGGCTAATGAAAAACTGTTTTTT	CASAGAGEANEKLFF
-	TRBJ2-7	TRBD2	TRBV4-1	TGCGCCAGCAGCCAAGAGGGGGGACTAGCGGGGGAGCAGTACTTC	CASSQEGGLAGEQYF
many	TRBJ2-7	TRBD2	TRBV20-1	TGCAGTGCATCAAGGATCGTTGGCGGGAGAGGGGACGAGCAGTACTTC	CSASRIVGGRGDEQYF
many	TRBJ2-3	-	TRBV18	TGTGCCAGCTCACCACCAGTGTCAGATACGCAGTATTTT	CASSPPVSDTQYF
few	TRBJ1-2	-	TRBV19	TGTGCCAGTAGACCCTGGGGGGGCCGCGGGGGCTATGGCTACACCTTC	CASRPWGGRGGYGYTF
many	TRBJ1-5	-	TRBV28	TGTGCCAGCAGTTTAGTCAGGGCGACAAATCAGCCCCAGCATTTT	CASSLVRATNQPQHF
many	TRBJ2-7	TRBD2	TRBV25-1	TGTGCCAGCAGTGAACCACCCTCTAGAGCGGGAGCCTACGAGCAGTACTTC	CASSEPPSRAGAYEQYF
few	TRBJ2-1	-	TRBV19	TGTGCCAGTAGTAGCGGGGATTCCTACAATGAGCAGTTCTTC	CASSSGDSYNEQFF
once	TRBJ2-1	-	TRBV20-1	TGCAGTGCTAGACCGGGAGTAAGAGTGGATGAGCAGTTCTTC	CSARPGVRVDEQFF
few	TRBJ2-7	-	TRBV2	TGTGCCAGCAGTGAGAGGTACGAGCAGTACTTC	CASSERYEQYF
many	TRBJ2-1	-	TRBV10-1	TGCGCCAGCAGTGTTGGGGGGGCGCTTAACAATGAGCAGTTCTTC	CASSVGGALNNEQFF
many	TRBJ2-2	TRBD1	TRBV6-2/TRBV6-3	TGTGCCAGCCATCGAGGGGGCAACACCGGGGAGCTGTTTTTT	CASHRGGNTGELFF
many	TRBJ2-1	TRBD1	TRBV12-3/TRBV12-4	TGTGCCAGCAGTTCGGGACAGGTCTACAATGAGCAGTTCTTC	CASSSGQVYNEQFF
many	TRBJ2-5	TRBD2	TRBV4-2	TGTGCCAGCAGCCTGACTAGCGGGAGACCTCAAGAGACCCAGTACTTC	CASSLTSGRPQETQYF
few	TRBJ1-5	TRBD1	TRBV4-1	TGCGCCAGCAGCGAACAGGGGAGCAATCAGCCCCAGCATTTT	CASSEQGSNQPQHF
many	TRBJ2-1	TRBD2	TRBV30	TGTGCCTGGAGTGTAGCGGGTAGCGGGCCGTACAATGAGCAGTTCTTC	CAWSVAGSGPYNEQFF